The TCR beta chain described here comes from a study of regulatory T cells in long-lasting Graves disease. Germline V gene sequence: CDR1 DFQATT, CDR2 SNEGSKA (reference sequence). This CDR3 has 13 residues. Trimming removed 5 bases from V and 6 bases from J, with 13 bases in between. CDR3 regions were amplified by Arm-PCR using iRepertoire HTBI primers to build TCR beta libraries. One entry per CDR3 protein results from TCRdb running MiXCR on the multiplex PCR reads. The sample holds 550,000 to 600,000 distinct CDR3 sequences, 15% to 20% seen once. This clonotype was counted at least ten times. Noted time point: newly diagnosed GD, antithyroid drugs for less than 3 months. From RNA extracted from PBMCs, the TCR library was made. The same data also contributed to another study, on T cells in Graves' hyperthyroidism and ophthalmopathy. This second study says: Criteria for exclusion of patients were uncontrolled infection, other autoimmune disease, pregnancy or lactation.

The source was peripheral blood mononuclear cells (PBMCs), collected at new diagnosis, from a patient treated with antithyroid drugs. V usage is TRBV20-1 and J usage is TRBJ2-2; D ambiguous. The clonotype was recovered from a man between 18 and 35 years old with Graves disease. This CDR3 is CSAQPVRAGELFF. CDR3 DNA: TGCAGTGCTCAGCCAGTCCGAGCCGGGGAGCTGTTTTTT.